These 29 T cell receptor beta chains were all obtained from the same sample, sequenced in a study of T cell changes during pregnancy in multiple sclerosis. Assay: immunoSEQ multiplex PCR; the TCRdb copy retains only in-frame clones and omits some. The sample has some 64,000 clones; more than 75% are singletons. The sample consisted of peripheral blood, taken in the first trimester of pregnancy. Receptors originate from a female donor in good health, enrolled as a control in a pregnancy study.

This chain joins TRBV6-6 and TRBJ2-3; no clear D gene. With 2 bases removed from V and 3 bases from J, the gap between germline ends came to 15 bases. CDR3 length equals 16 residues. Germline lookup yields CDR1 MNHNY and CDR2 SVGAGI (reference sequence). In nucleotides, the CDR3 is TGTGCCAGCAGTTACAGATTGAGGAGTTCTACAGATACGCAGTATTTT. As protein: CASSYRLRSSTDTQYF.

This clone was detected a few times. The V gene is TRBV19, the J gene TRBJ1-2; D gene ambiguous. The CDR3 totals 12 residues. V lost 8 bases and J lost 6, with 13 bases in between. The germline gives CDR1 LNHDA, CDR2 SQIVND (reference sequence). The CDR3 DNA reads as TGTGCCAGTGGGCGGGAAAGGGATGGCTACACCTTC. Its protein is CASGRERDGYTF.

The J gene is TRBJ2-3, the V gene TRBV5-4, with 12 bases identical to TRBD2. V shed 4 bases, J shed 1 base, and the junction held 4 bases outside the gene matches. This CDR3 comprises 16 residues. Germline-derived CDR1 and CDR2 are SGHNT and YYREEE (reference sequence). The CDR3: CASSLRLAGGTDTQYF. The CDR3 DNA reads as TGTGCCAGCAGCCTCCGACTAGCGGGGGGCACAGATACGCAGTATTTT.

This chain uses TRBV19 with TRBJ1-1, with TRBD1 identical over 7 bases. Germline values: CDR1 LNHDA, CDR2 SQIVND (reference sequence). The V segment lost 3 bases and the J segment 1 base; nucleotides outside the gene matches: 8. The CDR3 contains 16 residues. DNA of the CDR3: TGTGCCAGTAGTATGTCGGCAGGGGGATGGAACACTGAAGCTTTCTTT. Amino acid sequence: CASSMSAGGWNTEAFF.

J is TRBJ2-5 and V is TRBV5-4; a possible D gene is TRBD1 (6 bases). The germline CDR1 and CDR2 sequences are SGHNT and YYREEE (reference sequence). Trimming took 4 bases from V and 0 from J, leaving 7 bases between them. This CDR3 contains 13 residues. CDR3 residues: CASSRTDQETQYF. DNA of the CDR3: TGTGCCAGCAGCAGGACAGACCAAGAGACCCAGTACTTC.

This chain links TRBV10-3 with TRBJ2-2, with D maybe TRBD2 (6 bases). Trimming removed 10 bases at V and 1 base at J, with 19 bases between. The germline V gene has CDR1 ENHRY and CDR2 SYGVKD. The CDR3 length is 16 residues. CDR3 in DNA: TGTGCCAACGGGAATAGCGGAAACCGGAACACCGGGGAGCTGTTTTTT. This sequence encodes CANGNSGNRNTGELFF.

This chain links TRBV7-3 with TRBJ1-3, with D possibly matching TRBD1 (5 bases). V was pared by 5 bases and J by 4 bases, with 21 bases between. CDR3 length: 17 amino acids. Germline CDR1 and CDR2: SGHTA and FQGTGA. In DNA, the CDR3 is TGTGCCAGCAGCCCCCCCTTTACAGGCGCCGGCGGAAACACCATATATTTT. Its protein product is CASSPPFTGAGGNTIYF.

The chain joins TRBV9 to TRBJ2-1, with 11 bases that match TRBD1. This CDR3 has 15 amino acids. Trimming took 4 bases from V and 5 from J; bases not matched to a gene: 5. The germline gives CDR1 SGDLS, CDR2 YYNGEE. The CDR3 coding sequence is TGTGCCAGCAGCCCCTCGGGACAGGGGGACAATGAGCAGTTCTTC. Its translation: CASSPSGQGDNEQFF.

The chain employs TRBV6-5 and TRBJ2-7; 8 bases align to TRBD2. Germline CDR1 reads MNHEY; CDR2 reads SVGAGI. Germline trimming cut 6 bases from V and 4 bases from J; bases unmatched to any gene: 8. The CDR3 sequence is 14 residues long. The CDR3 DNA reads as TGTGCCAGCAGCTCCAGCGGGAGTAATTACGAGCAGTACTTC. This translates into CASSSSGSNYEQYF.

This sequence joins TRBV6-5 and TRBJ1-2, with TRBD1 identical over 9 bases. CDR1 MNHEY and CDR2 SVGAGI come from the germline V gene. The length of the CDR3 is 13 residues. The junction had 5 bases not matched to a gene; V was cut back by 6 bases and J by 6 bases. Here the CDR3 DNA reads TGTGCCAGCAGCCGCCGGGACAGGGATGGCTACACCTTC. Its protein product is CASSRRDRDGYTF.

The chain is built from TRBV6-6 and TRBJ1-2, with D perhaps TRBD1 (6 bases). CDR1 and CDR2 from the germline V gene are MNHNY and SVGAGI (reference sequence). This CDR3 has 14 amino acids. V lost 4 bases to trimming and J lost 4 bases, with 13 bases between them. The CDR3 DNA reads as TGTGCCAGCAGTTCGGACAGCGGGGGCTATGGCTACACCTTC. Translated: CASSSDSGGYGYTF.

The J gene is TRBJ1-1, the V gene TRBV29-1, with TRBD1 as a possible D gene (5 bases). CDR1 is SQVTM, CDR2 ANQGSEA, per germline. Trimming removed 5 bases from V and 3 bases from J, with 16 bases in between. The CDR3 runs to 14 residues. DNA for the CDR3: TGCAGCGTTCCAGGGTATCTCGAGGACACTGAAGCTTTCTTT. Residues: CSVPGYLEDTEAFF.

The J gene is TRBJ2-1, the V gene TRBV7-3; TRBD2 agrees at 7 bases. The V segment lost 5 bases and the J segment 2 bases; nucleotides outside the gene matches: 9. CDR3 size: 16 residues. Germline assignment: CDR1 SGHTA and CDR2 FQGTGA. The CDR3 spells CASSPTGGGTYNEQFF. The CDR3 coding sequence is TGTGCCAGCAGCCCTACTGGGGGAGGGACCTACAATGAGCAGTTCTTC.

The V call is TRBV5-1, the J call TRBJ2-1; 9 positions agree with TRBD2. This CDR3 region has 15 residues. The V gene's germline CDR1 is SGHRS and CDR2 YFSETQ. After removal of 0 bases from V and 8 bases from J, the junction contained 6 bases not matched to a gene. For the CDR3, the DNA is TGCGCCAGCAGCTTGGCGGCGGGAGGGCCCTATGAGCAGTTCTTC. Protein product: CASSLAAGGPYEQFF.

The rearrangement uses TRBV7-9 and TRBJ2-3; D is uncertain. V was pared by 5 bases and J by 2 bases, with 14 bases between. Germline-derived CDR1 and CDR2 are SEHNR and FQNEAQ (reference sequence). This CDR3 contains 15 residues. The CDR3 protein is CASSPREILTDTQYF. For the CDR3, the DNA is TGTGCCAGCAGCCCCCGAGAGATCCTCACAGATACGCAGTATTTT.

The V call is TRBV7-2, the J call TRBJ2-1, with TRBD2 matching 13 bases. The CDR3 spans 16 residues. The J segment lost 9 bases and the V segment lost 4 bases, leaving 9 bases of the junction unmatched. The germline CDR1 and CDR2 sequences are SGHTA and FQGNSA. CDR3 loop: CASSSSGTSGMGEQFF. The CDR3 bases are TGTGCCAGCAGCTCCTCCGGGACTAGCGGGATGGGTGAGCAGTTCTTC.

The chain couples TRBV5-6 to TRBJ2-7, with 8 nucleotides matching TRBD1. J was trimmed by 3 bases and V by 4 bases; bases with no gene match: 15. The CDR3 spans 17 residues. CDR1 is SGHDT and CDR2 is YYEEEE in the germline V gene. CDR3 protein: CASSPPRGSDRDYEQYF. CDR3 bases: TGTGCCAGCAGCCCCCCCAGGGGGTCGGACAGGGACTACGAGCAGTACTTC.

The sample holds one count of this clone. The J gene is TRBJ2-3, the V gene TRBV18; TRBD2 agrees at 7 bases. Germline CDR1 KGHSH, CDR2 LQKENI. The CDR3 loop spans 15 amino acids. After removal of 2 bases from V and 3 bases from J, the junction contained 5 bases not matched to a gene. CDR3 in DNA: TGTGCCAGCTCACCAGGGACGGGAGGAACAGATACGCAGTATTTT. Translating gives CASSPGTGGTDTQYF.

The chain couples TRBV5-6 to TRBJ2-4; D perhaps matches TRBD2 (5 bases). The CDR3 is 14 amino acids. V shed 2 bases and J shed 0 bases, with 6 bases lying between them. The germline CDR1 and CDR2 sequences are SGHDT and YYEEEE. CDR3 sequence (DNA): TGTGCCAGCAGCTTAGGGAGAGCCAAAAACATTCAGTACTTC. Protein product: CASSLGRAKNIQYF.

The V call is TRBV5-1, the J call TRBJ1-4; D possibly corresponds to TRBD1 (5 bases). The CDR3 has 15 residues. Deletions cut 3 bases from V and 0 bases from J, with 9 bases between. Per the germline V gene, CDR1 is SGHRS and CDR2 is YFSETQ. CDR3 DNA: TGCGCCAGCAGCTCTGGGACTCCAACTAATGAAAAACTGTTTTTT. It encodes CASSSGTPTNEKLFF.

The V call is TRBV5-4, the J call TRBJ1-2, with TRBD1 matching 11 bases. J was trimmed by 9 bases and V by 4 bases; bases with no gene match: 8. Germline V lookup: CDR1 SGHNT, CDR2 YYREEE (reference sequence). The CDR3 totals 14 residues. DNA of the CDR3: TGTGCCAGCAGCATGGGACAGGGGGTGAGGAGCTACACCTTC. Translated, it gives CASSMGQGVRSYTF.

V gene TRBV6-1 combines with J gene TRBJ1-2; D gene unclear. Germline loops: CDR1 MNHNS, CDR2 SASEGT. The CDR3 loop spans 12 amino acids. Trimming shortened V by 4 bases and J by 8 bases, and 11 bases separated the two germline ends. DNA for the CDR3: TGTGCCAGCAGTGTACAGTCCCGAGGCTACACCTTC. Its translation is CASSVQSRGYTF.

The chain employs TRBV7-8 and TRBJ2-5; TRBD1 might be the D (5 bases). Germline CDR1 SGHVS, CDR2 FQNEAQ. The length of the CDR3 is 15 residues. Trimming shortened V by 3 bases and J by 2 bases, and 13 bases separated the two germline ends. In nucleotides, the CDR3 is TGTGCCAGCAGCTTGAGACAGCGACGACAAGAGACCCAGTACTTC. Its protein is CASSLRQRRQETQYF.

The V and J genes are TRBV9 and TRBJ2-5; 9 nucleotides align to TRBD1. Germline assignment: CDR1 SGDLS and CDR2 YYNGEE. V lost 1 base, J lost 1 base, and 5 bases stayed unmatched. CDR3 length: 16 amino acids. The CDR3 nucleotides read TGTGCCAGCAGCGTATCAGGACAGGGGTTCCAAGAGACCCAGTACTTC. Translating it yields CASSVSGQGFQETQYF.

This rearrangement joins TRBV6-1 to TRBJ2-1; 9 bases fit TRBD1. Germline V CDR1 and CDR2: MNHNS, SASEGT. This CDR3 has 15 residues. V lost 3 bases to trimming and J lost 0 bases; unmatched junction nucleotides: 0. The CDR3 DNA follows: TGTGCCAGCAGTGAGACAGGGGGCTCCTACAATGAGCAGTTCTTC. It encodes CASSETGGSYNEQFF.

V and J are TRBV6-1 and TRBJ1-1, with D perhaps matching TRBD1 (5 bases). This CDR3 contains 15 residues. Between the trimmed V and J ends, which lost 4 bases and 0 bases, there was a span of 12 bases. Germline values: CDR1 MNHNS, CDR2 SASEGT. This CDR3 is CASSVRTDMNTEAFF. Here the CDR3 DNA reads TGTGCCAGCAGTGTCAGGACGGACATGAACACTGAAGCTTTCTTT.

In this sample, this clone turned up a few times. The chain carries TRBV7-8 and TRBJ1-1; D remains unclear. The CDR3 runs to 14 residues. CDR1 and CDR2 (germline): SGHVS, FQNEAQ. Trimming took 3 bases from V and 5 from J, leaving 13 bases between them. In nucleotides, the CDR3 is TGTGCCAGCAGCTTCGGTCATTCCTCGACTGAAGCTTTCTTT. Protein product: CASSFGHSSTEAFF.

The genes are TRBV6-1 and TRBJ1-2, with D possibly being TRBD1 (5 bases). This CDR3 has 13 residues. V was trimmed by 10 bases and J by 5 bases, leaving 17 bases between them. Germline-derived CDR1 and CDR2 are MNHNS and SASEGT. Here the CDR3 reads CAIPGEEYYGYTF. CDR3 in DNA: TGTGCCATTCCGGGGGAGGAATATTATGGCTACACCTTC.

V usage is TRBV29-1 and J usage is TRBJ2-5; 7 bases map to TRBD1. Germline V gene sequence: CDR1 SQVTM, CDR2 ANQGSEA. Germline trimming cut 2 bases from V and 2 bases from J; bases unmatched to any gene: 5. There are 14 residues in the CDR3. The CDR3 region has the DNA TGCAGCGTTGAACCTCCAGGGGGTCAAGAGACCCAGTACTTC. Translating it yields CSVEPPGGQETQYF.